This T cell receptor (beta chain) was observed in a study of cytomegalovirus exposure and HLA in healthy donors. About the research overall: The Caucasian-associated ancestry cluster held 65% to 90% of around 380 genotyped donors. Study conclusions and caveats: In vitro experiments confirmed that three CMV-associated chains were specific for CMV antigens. Most TCR sequences were rare, but some public TCRs occurred in many donors.

These donors, healthy bone marrow donors, were studied. The CDR3 is 14 residues long. Germline V gene sequence: CDR1 SGHTA, CDR2 FQGNSA. Trimming pared 5 bases from V and 2 bases from J, leaving 11 bases between. About this clone itself: The antigen is undetermined.

The PCR was carried out with 60 Vbeta primers and 13 Jbeta primers. Libraries were prepared by immunoSEQ multiplex PCR; TCRdb keeps only in-frame clonotypes and omits some of them. The table records around 110,000 clones, about 80% of them present only once. The chain recombines TRBV7-2 with TRBJ2-3; possibly TRBD1 for D (5 bases). Sequenced sample: PBMCs. The receptor's source is a man younger than 40 in good health and CMV-seropositive. This CDR3 is CASSVTGPTDTQYF. The CDR3 DNA follows: TGTGCCAGCAGCGTAACAGGTCCCACAGATACGCAGTATTTT.